A selection of T cell receptor beta chains follows, all from one sample in a study of cytomegalovirus exposure and HLA in healthy donors. The repertoire was sequenced with immunoSEQ multiplex PCR; TCRdb's copy has only in-frame clones and lacks some. Among approximately 77,000 clones listed, around 78% were seen once. Sequencing was carried out using PBMCs. These receptors all stem from a man in his forties or fifties in good health and CMV-seronegative. The CDR3 runs from the conserved cysteine through the conserved F or W. Fields, in order: J gene, D gene, clone size, V gene, CDR3 protein, CDR3 DNA. The D gene is left open where the match is weak. Rows give clone size only sometimes, using once, few, many, or a class for an expanded clone.

>TRBJ2-2|TRBD2|-|TRBV27
CASSKGLAGEGGTGELFF
TGTGCCAGCAGTAAGGGACTAGCGGGAGAGGGCGGCACCGGGGAGCTGTTTTTT
>TRBJ2-7|-|once|TRBV21-1
CASSKNLRVAQGSLITYEQYF
-
>TRBJ2-7|TRBD2|-|TRBV9
CASSSSGSSYEQYF
TGTGCCAGCAGCTCAAGCGGGAGCTCCTACGAGCAGTACTTC
>TRBJ2-2|TRBD2|-|TRBV6-1
CASSEAPTRGANTGELFF
TGTGCCAGCAGTGAAGCCCCCACGCGGGGGGCGAACACCGGGGAGCTGTTTTTT
>TRBJ1-2|TRBD1|-|TRBV5-1
CASSLDPSPRQGRGYTF
TGCGCCAGCAGCTTGGATCCCTCCCCAAGACAGGGTCGAGGCTACACCTTC
>TRBJ2-3|-|once|TRBV18
CASSPLDSITDTQYF
TGTGCCAGCTCACCACTGGACAGCATCACAGATACGCAGTATTTT
>TRBJ2-1|TRBD2|-|TRBV10-2
CASSLAVVGLEQFF
TGCGCCAGCAGTCTAGCGGTAGTAGGTCTCGAGCAGTTCTTC
>TRBJ2-1|-|-|TRBV18
CASSSGNEQFF
TGTGCCAGCTCATCGGGCAATGAGCAGTTCTTC
>TRBJ2-6|TRBD2|-|TRBV30
CAWSERTSATGANVLTF
TGTGCCTGGAGTGAGCGGACTAGCGCTACCGGGGCCAACGTCCTGACTTTC
>TRBJ1-5|-|few|TRBV19
CASRGREGQPQHF
TGTGCCAGTAGAGGCAGGGAGGGACAGCCCCAGCATTTT
>TRBJ1-2|TRBD1|-|TRBV5-4
CASSFQGAVGYTF
TGTGCCAGCAGTTTCCAGGGGGCAGTTGGCTACACCTTC